This T cell receptor beta chain was captured in a study of T cells in narcolepsy. The study's findings and limits: Autoreactive clone sequences were missing from some blood memory CD4+ repertoires.

Some clones are missing from TCRdb's copy, which holds only in-frame ones; the method was immunoSEQ multiplex PCR. The table includes 20,000 to 30,000 clones, less than 65% detected once. This clone came up a few times. Its target is unknown. This sequence originates from a human donor in good health. The material sequenced was memory (CD45RA-) CD4+ T cells from blood.

For the CDR3, the DNA is TGTGCCAGCAGTTTTGGGGACAGAAATTCACCCCTCCACTTT. The encoded protein is CASSFGDRNSPLHF. The chain has TRBV27 and TRBJ1-6; the match to TRBD1 covers 7 bases. The CDR3 runs 14 residues. V lost 3 bases to trimming and J lost 7 bases; unmatched junction nucleotides: 3. Germline lookup yields CDR1 MNHEY and CDR2 SMNVEV (reference sequence).